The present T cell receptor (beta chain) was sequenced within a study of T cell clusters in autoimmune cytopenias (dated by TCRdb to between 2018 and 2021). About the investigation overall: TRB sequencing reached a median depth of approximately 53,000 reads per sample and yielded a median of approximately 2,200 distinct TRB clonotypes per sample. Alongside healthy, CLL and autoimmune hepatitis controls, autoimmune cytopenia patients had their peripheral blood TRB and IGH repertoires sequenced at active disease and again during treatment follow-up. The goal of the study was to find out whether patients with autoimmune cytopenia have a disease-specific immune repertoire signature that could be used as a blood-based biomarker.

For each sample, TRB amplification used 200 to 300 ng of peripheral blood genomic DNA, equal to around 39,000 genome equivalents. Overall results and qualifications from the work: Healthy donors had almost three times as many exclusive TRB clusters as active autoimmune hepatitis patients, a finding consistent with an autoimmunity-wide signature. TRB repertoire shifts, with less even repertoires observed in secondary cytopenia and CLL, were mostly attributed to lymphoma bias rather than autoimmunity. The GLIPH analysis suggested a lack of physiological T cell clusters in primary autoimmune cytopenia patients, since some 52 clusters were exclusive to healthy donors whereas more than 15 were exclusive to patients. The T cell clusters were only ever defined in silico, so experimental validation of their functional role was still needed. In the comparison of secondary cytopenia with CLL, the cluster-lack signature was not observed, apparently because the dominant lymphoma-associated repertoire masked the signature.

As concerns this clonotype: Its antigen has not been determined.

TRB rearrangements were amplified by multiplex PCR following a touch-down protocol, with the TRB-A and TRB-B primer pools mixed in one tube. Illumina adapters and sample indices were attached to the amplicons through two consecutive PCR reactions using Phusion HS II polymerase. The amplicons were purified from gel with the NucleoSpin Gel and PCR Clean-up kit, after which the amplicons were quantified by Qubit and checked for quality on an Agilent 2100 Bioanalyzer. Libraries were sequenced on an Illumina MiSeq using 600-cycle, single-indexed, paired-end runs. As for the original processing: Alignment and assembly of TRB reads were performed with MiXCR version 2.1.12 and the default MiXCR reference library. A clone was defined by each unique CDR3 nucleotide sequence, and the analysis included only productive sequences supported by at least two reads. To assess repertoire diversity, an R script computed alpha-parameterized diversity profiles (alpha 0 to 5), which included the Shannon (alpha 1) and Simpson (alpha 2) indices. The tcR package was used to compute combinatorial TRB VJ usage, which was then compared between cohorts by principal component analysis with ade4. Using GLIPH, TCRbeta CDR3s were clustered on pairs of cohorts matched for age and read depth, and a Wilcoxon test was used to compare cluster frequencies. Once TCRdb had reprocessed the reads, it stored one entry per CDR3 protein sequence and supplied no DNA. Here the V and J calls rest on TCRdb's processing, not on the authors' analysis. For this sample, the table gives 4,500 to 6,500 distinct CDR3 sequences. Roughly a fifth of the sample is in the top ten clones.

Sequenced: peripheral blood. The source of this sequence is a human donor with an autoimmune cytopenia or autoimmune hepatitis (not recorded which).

The CDR3: CASSLRRGQGGELFF. This sequence uses TRBV27 and TRBJ2-2; TCRdb reports TRBD1, a call that lacks DNA to check it against. Taken from the germline V gene (reference sequence), the CDR1 and CDR2 loops are MNHEY and SMNVEV. Its CDR3 holds 15 amino acids, cysteine through phenylalanine. The coding DNA is unavailable.